This TCR beta chain appears in the sequencing data of a study of blood T cell repertoires in COVID-19. About the research overall: Samples representing acute and convalescent COVID-19 were sourced from the United States, Italy and Spain.

There are 11 residues in the CDR3. From germline, CDR1 is LNHDA and CDR2 SQIVND (reference sequence). This clone was observed a few times. Original processing methods: Amplification with reference gene primers provided the estimates of nucleated cell counts. Generated by immunoSEQ multiplex PCR, the TCRdb table keeps only in-frame clones and is missing some. Clone size and V and J calls were adopted from that table, with D and trimming inferred from the DNA. The data show over 150,000 clones, 70% to 90% seen once. The chain combines TRBV19 with TRBJ2-7, with D perhaps matching TRBD1 (5 bases). The TCR comes from a man aged 40-49 years with acute or convalescent COVID-19. The sample taken for sequencing was peripheral blood. CDR3 nucleotides: TGTGTTCAGGGCTACTCCTACGAGCAGTACTTC. Its protein is CVQGYSYEQYF.